The 23 T cell receptor beta chains given below trace back to one sample, sequenced in a study of blood T cell repertoires in COVID-19. Produced via immunoSEQ multiplex PCR; TCRdb's table is partial and in-frame only. The sample contains 130,000 or so clones, about 83% of which appear only once. Material for sequencing was PBMCs or T cells enriched from blood (not recorded which). The source is a woman in her forties or fifties with acute COVID-19.

V usage is TRBV7-6 and J usage is TRBJ2-7, with a possible D match to TRBD2 (6 bases). The CDR3 has 15 amino acids. V was clipped by 0 bases and J by 6 bases, with 15 bases between them. The germline gives CDR1 SGHVS, CDR2 FNYEAQ. The CDR3 DNA sequence: TGTGCCAGCAGCTTAGCGCCTCCGGGAGTGAGCGAGCAGTACTTC. This translates into CASSLAPPGVSEQYF.

The chain couples TRBV7-8 to TRBJ2-1, with TRBD2 matching 8 bases. V was clipped by 7 bases and J by 4 bases; unmatched bases: 9. The CDR3 has 15 residues. Germline CDR1 reads SGHVS; CDR2 reads FQNEAQ. Written as DNA, the CDR3 is TGTGCCAGCACTCGACCGGGACTAGATTACAATGAGCAGTTCTTC. Translated: CASTRPGLDYNEQFF.

The genes are TRBV9 and TRBJ2-5; the D gene is possibly TRBD2 (5 bases). Trimming removed 0 bases at V and 0 bases at J, with 15 bases between. The CDR3 runs to 17 residues. Germline V gene data show CDR1 as SGDLS and CDR2 as YYNGEE. The CDR3 reads CASSVGRSTIDQETQYF. Written as DNA, the CDR3 is TGTGCCAGCAGCGTAGGTCGATCGACTATAGACCAAGAGACCCAGTACTTC.

The chain has TRBV7-2 and TRBJ2-5, with D tentatively TRBD1 (5 bases). Germline V lookup: CDR1 SGHTA, CDR2 FQGNSA. V gave up 2 bases and J gave up 2 bases, with 12 bases separating them. The CDR3 totals 15 residues. CDR3 coding DNA: TGTGCCAGCAGCTTAAGGGGCCAGGGACAAGAGACCCAGTACTTC. Its translation: CASSLRGQGQETQYF.

The chain employs TRBV29-1 and TRBJ2-1; no clear D. V shed 6 bases and J shed 5 bases, with 11 bases lying between them. From germline, CDR1 is SQVTM and CDR2 ANQGSEA. This CDR3 has 12 residues. The CDR3 protein is CSVARLDNEQFF. The DNA for the CDR3 is TGCAGCGTGGCGAGGCTCGACAATGAGCAGTTCTTC.

The chain is built from TRBV19 and TRBJ2-5; D possibly corresponds to TRBD2 (6 bases). Per germline, CDR1 LNHDA and CDR2 SQIVND (reference sequence). Between the trimmed V and J ends, which lost 3 bases and 5 bases, there was a span of 10 bases. The CDR3 covers 13 residues. The CDR3 nucleotides read TGTGCCAGTAGTATTACGGGGAGGGAGACCCAGTACTTC. Amino acids: CASSITGRETQYF.

This clone has just a few counts. The chain has TRBV6-5 and TRBJ2-2; the match to TRBD1 covers 9 bases. Germline loops: CDR1 MNHEY, CDR2 SVGAGI. Trimming at V came to 2 bases and at J to 4 bases, leaving 5 bases not matched to a gene. The CDR3 is 16 amino acids. The chain's CDR3 is CASSYPPGQGTGELFF. The CDR3 nucleotides are TGTGCCAGCAGTTACCCTCCGGGACAGGGCACCGGGGAGCTGTTTTTT.

The rearrangement uses TRBV28 and TRBJ1-2, with D hard to call. The CDR3 consists of 17 residues. Between the trimmed V and J ends, which lost 1 base and 1 base, there was a span of 16 bases. Germline CDR1 reads MDHEN; CDR2 reads SYDVKM. The CDR3 region is CASSLYARAEGNYGYTF. The CDR3 region has the DNA TGTGCCAGCAGTTTATATGCGAGGGCGGAGGGTAACTATGGCTACACCTTC.

The V and J genes are TRBV9 and TRBJ2-1, with 7 bases aligning to TRBD2. CDR3 length: 19 amino acids. Germline CDR1 reads SGDLS; CDR2 reads YYNGEE. V was clipped by 0 bases and J by 0 bases; unmatched bases: 12. The CDR3 region has the DNA TGTGCCAGCAGCGTAGAGGCTACTAGCGCAATACGCTCCTACAATGAGCAGTTCTTC. This codes for CASSVEATSAIRSYNEQFF.

The rearrangement uses TRBV6-5 and TRBJ2-7, with D unresolved. CDR1 MNHEY and CDR2 SVGAGI come from the germline V gene. There are 11 residues in the CDR3. Between the trimmed V and J ends, which lost 2 bases and 6 bases, there was a span of 5 bases. CDR3 nucleotides: TGTGCCAGCAGTTACCGTCGCGAGCAGTACTTC. Translating gives CASSYRREQYF.

This CDR3 reads CASSDGRSGRRRRNIQYF. The DNA of the CDR3 is TGTGCCAGCAGTGACGGAAGGAGCGGGAGACGTCGTAGAAACATTCAGTACTTC. The V gene is TRBV6-4, the J gene TRBJ2-4; 8 nucleotides match TRBD2. Germline CDR1 is MRHNA and CDR2 is SNTAGT. CDR3 size: 18 residues. Trimming removed 2 bases from V and 6 bases from J; junction bases left unmatched: 15.

This clone was seen many times. The gene calls are TRBV5-4 and TRBJ2-5; 7 nucleotides agree with TRBD2. The CDR3 has 15 residues. With V trimmed by 4 bases and J by 4 bases, 10 bases remained unmatched. Germline V gene lookup returns CDR1 SGHNT and CDR2 YYREEE (reference sequence). The CDR3 DNA follows: TGTGCCAGCAGCCCCCCCTGGGGGGGTGGAGAGACCCAGTACTTC. Amino acid sequence: CASSPPWGGGETQYF.

The chain is built from TRBV7-2 and TRBJ2-1, with a tentative D call TRBD2 (6 bases). V was clipped by 4 bases and J by 10 bases, with 20 bases between them. CDR1 and CDR2 from the germline V gene are SGHTA and FQGNSA. The CDR3 sequence is 15 residues long. CDR3 sequence: CASSSSPSGAREQFF. CDR3 coding DNA: TGTGCCAGCAGCTCCTCCCCGTCGGGAGCGAGGGAGCAGTTCTTC.

V is TRBV7-3 and J is TRBJ2-2; 12 nucleotides align to TRBD2. Germline lookup yields CDR1 SGHTA and CDR2 FQGTGA. This CDR3 spans 18 amino acids. V gave up 6 bases and J gave up 0 bases; unmatched junction bases: 8. The CDR3 here is CASRTGTSGPSNTGELFF. As DNA, the CDR3 is TGTGCCAGCAGAACCGGGACTAGCGGGCCATCGAACACCGGGGAGCTGTTTTTT.

This clone was observed a single time. V is TRBV5-4 and J is TRBJ2-1, with TRBD2 matching over 11 bases. This CDR3 region has 15 residues. J gave up 7 bases and V 3 bases, and 6 bases lay outside the gene matches. The V gene's germline CDR1 is SGHNT and CDR2 YYREEE (reference sequence). The CDR3 sequence: CASSSAGLADNEQFF. In DNA, the CDR3 is TGTGCCAGCAGCTCAGCGGGACTAGCGGATAATGAGCAGTTCTTC.

The rearrangement links TRBV5-1 to TRBJ2-7, with 8 nucleotides matching TRBD2. Germline-derived CDR1 and CDR2 are SGHRS and YFSETQ. The trim removed 0 bases at V and 2 bases at J, leaving 10 bases unmatched. This CDR3 has 17 residues. This CDR3 reads CASSLDIIAGPTYEQYF. The CDR3 DNA reads TGCGCCAGCAGCTTGGATATTATAGCGGGGCCAACCTACGAGCAGTACTTC.

This chain links TRBV3-1 (or the pseudogene TRBV3-2) with TRBJ1-5; weak D call: TRBD1 (5 bases). CDR1 is LGHDT, CDR2 YNNKEL, per germline (reference sequence). V was clipped by 4 bases and J by 2 bases, with 15 bases between them. CDR3 length: 16 amino acids. CDR3 DNA: TGTGCCAGCAGCCGCAGACAGTACTTAGGCAATCAGCCCCAGCATTTT. Translation gives CASSRRQYLGNQPQHF.

This chain connects TRBV6-2 or TRBV6-3 to TRBJ2-7, with 9 positions matching TRBD2. J gave up 3 bases and V 5 bases, and 14 bases lay outside the gene matches. CDR1 is MNHEY and CDR2 is SVGEGT in the germline V gene. This CDR3 is 17 amino acids long. CDR3 sequence reads: CASSLASGMMVFYEQYF. The CDR3 nucleotides read TGTGCCAGCAGTCTGGCTAGCGGGATGATGGTCTTCTACGAGCAGTACTTC.

Here the CDR3 DNA reads TGTGCCAGCAGCCCTCTGAGAGGGGGTGGTGAAAAACTGTTTTTT. Translation gives CASSPLRGGGEKLFF. The gene calls are TRBV7-9 and TRBJ1-4; D is possibly TRBD1 (6 bases). From germline, CDR1 is SEHNR and CDR2 FQNEAQ (reference sequence). Trimming removed 5 bases from V and 7 bases from J, with 17 bases in between. The CDR3 length is 15 residues. Full variable domain (rest looked up from reference TRBV7-9 and TRBJ1-4): DTGVSQNPRHKITKRGQNVTFRCDPISEHNRLYWYRQTLGQGPEFLTYFQNEAQLEKSRLLSDRFSAERPKGSFSTLEIQRTEQGDSAMYLCASSPLRGGGEKLFFGSGTQLSVL.

The CDR3 region has the DNA TGTGCCACCCGACTAGCGGGAGACTACACCGGGGAGCTGTTTTTT. This codes for CATRLAGDYTGELFF. The chain is built from TRBV7-2 and TRBJ2-2; 12 nucleotides line up with TRBD2. Trimming cost V 10 bases and J 3 bases; bases outside gene matches: 6. Germline loops: CDR1 SGHTA, CDR2 FQGNSA. CDR3 length: 15 residues.

This rearrangement joins TRBV7-3 to TRBJ2-1; possible D gene TRBD2, 5 bases. Deletions cut 5 bases from V and 10 bases from J, with 24 bases between. The length of the CDR3 is 16 residues. Germline V gives CDR1 SGHTA, CDR2 FQGTGA. CDR3 region: CASSINSARIRGEQFF. In nucleotides, the CDR3 is TGTGCCAGCAGCATCAATAGCGCCCGGATCCGCGGGGAGCAGTTCTTC. Full variable domain (missing parts from reference TRBV7-3 and TRBJ2-1): GAGVSQTPSNKVTEKGKYVELRCDPISGHTALYWYRQSLGQGPEFLIYFQGTGAADDSGLPNDRFFAVRPEGSVSTLKIQRTERGDSAVYLCASSINSARIRGEQFFGPGTRLTVL.

The chain employs TRBV2 and TRBJ1-1, with TRBD1 identical over 7 bases. The J segment lost 0 bases and the V segment lost 7 bases, leaving 11 bases of the junction unmatched. The CDR3 is 16 residues long. Per the germline V gene, CDR1 is SNHLY and CDR2 is FYNNEI. The CDR3, as DNA: TGTGCCAGCAACCTCAGGGGGTCAACTATGAACACTGAAGCTTTCTTT. Translated, it gives CASNLRGSTMNTEAFF.

The chain employs TRBV6-5 and TRBJ2-5, with D perhaps matching TRBD1 (6 bases). The CDR3 runs 15 residues. The V gene lost 3 bases and the J gene lost 5 bases, with 16 bases spanning the gap. CDR1 MNHEY and CDR2 SVGAGI come from the germline V gene. The CDR3 DNA reads TGTGCCAGCAGTTATGCACAGGGTGTAGGGGAGACCCAGTACTTC. This gives the protein CASSYAQGVGETQYF.